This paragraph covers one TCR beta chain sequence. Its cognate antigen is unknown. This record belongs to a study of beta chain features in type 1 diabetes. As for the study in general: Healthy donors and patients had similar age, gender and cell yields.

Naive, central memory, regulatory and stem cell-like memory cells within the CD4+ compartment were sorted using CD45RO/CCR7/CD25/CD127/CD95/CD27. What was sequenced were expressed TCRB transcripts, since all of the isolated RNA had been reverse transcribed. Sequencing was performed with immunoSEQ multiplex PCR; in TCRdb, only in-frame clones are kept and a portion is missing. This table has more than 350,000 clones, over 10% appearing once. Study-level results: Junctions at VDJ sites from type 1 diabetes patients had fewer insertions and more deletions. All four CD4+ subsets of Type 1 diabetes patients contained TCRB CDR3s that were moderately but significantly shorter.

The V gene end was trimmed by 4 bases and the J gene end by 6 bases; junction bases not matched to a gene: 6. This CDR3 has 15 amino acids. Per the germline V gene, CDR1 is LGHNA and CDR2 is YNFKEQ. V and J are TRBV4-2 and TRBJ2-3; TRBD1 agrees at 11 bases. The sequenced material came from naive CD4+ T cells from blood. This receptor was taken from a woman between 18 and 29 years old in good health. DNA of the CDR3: TGTGCCAGCAGCCCCGGACAGGGGGCGAAGGATACGCAGTATTTT. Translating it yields CASSPGQGAKDTQYF.